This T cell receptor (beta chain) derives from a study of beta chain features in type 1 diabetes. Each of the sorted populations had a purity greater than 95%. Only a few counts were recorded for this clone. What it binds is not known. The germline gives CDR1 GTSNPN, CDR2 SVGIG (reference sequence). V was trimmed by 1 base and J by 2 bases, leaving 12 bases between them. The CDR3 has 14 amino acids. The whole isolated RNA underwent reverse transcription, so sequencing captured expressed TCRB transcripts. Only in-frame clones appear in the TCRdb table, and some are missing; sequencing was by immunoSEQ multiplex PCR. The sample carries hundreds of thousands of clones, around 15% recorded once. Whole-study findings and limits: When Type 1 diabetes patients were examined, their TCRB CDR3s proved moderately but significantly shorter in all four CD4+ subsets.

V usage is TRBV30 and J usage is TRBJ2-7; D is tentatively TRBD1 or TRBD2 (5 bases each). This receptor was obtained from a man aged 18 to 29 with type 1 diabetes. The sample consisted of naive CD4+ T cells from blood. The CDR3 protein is CAWSGGTGTYEQYF. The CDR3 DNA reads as TGTGCCTGGAGTGGTGGGACGGGGACCTACGAGCAGTACTTC.